The 17 T cell receptor beta chains reported below all come from one sample, sequenced in a study of Ad26.COV2.S vaccination and SARS-CoV-2 variants. TCRdb keeps only in-frame clones here, not all; method: immunoSEQ multiplex PCR. Of approximately 420,000 clones detected, 85% to 90% appear once; the ten largest clones hold about 3.6%. Stated treatment: some 20 received Ad26.COV2.S at low or high dose, single or two shots; five or six received placebo; per-sample allocation not given. Sampling occurred on day 63 after the first vaccine or placebo injection. The sample was peripheral blood, taken in a trial of Ad26.COV2.S vaccine versus placebo. These receptors originate from a person between 18 and 65 years old who received the Ad26.COV2.S COVID-19 vaccine or a placebo.

V gene TRBV4-2 combines with J gene TRBJ1-1, with 7 nucleotides matching TRBD1. V gave up 2 bases and J gave up 6 bases; unmatched junction bases: 3. CDR3 size: 13 residues. CDR1 and CDR2 from the germline V gene are LGHNA and YNFKEQ. The DNA for the CDR3 is TGTGCCAGCAGCCAACCGGGACAGCCTGAAGCTTTCTTT. Its translation: CASSQPGQPEAFF.

The V call is TRBV5-5, the J call TRBJ2-1; D gene ambiguous. This CDR3 region has 17 residues. V lost 2 bases to trimming and J lost 2 bases, with 17 bases between them. Germline V gives CDR1 SGHKS, CDR2 YYEKEE (reference sequence). This CDR3 is CASSLATFLSPYNEQFF. CDR3 nucleotide sequence: TGTGCCAGCAGCTTAGCAACCTTTCTTAGCCCCTACAATGAGCAGTTCTTC.

The chain couples TRBV11-3 to TRBJ2-7; D ambiguous. This CDR3 has 15 amino acids. Between the trimmed V and J ends, which lost 0 bases and 5 bases, there was a span of 14 bases. Germline CDR1 SGHNT, CDR2 YENEEA. The CDR3 spells CASSLDLGPQHEQYF. The CDR3 bases are TGTGCCAGCAGCTTAGATCTCGGCCCACAGCACGAGCAGTACTTC.

This clone was seen more than once but under ten times. V usage is TRBV27 and J usage is TRBJ1-6; perhaps TRBD1 as D (5 bases). V lost 5 bases and J lost 9, with 17 bases in between. The CDR3 loop spans 15 amino acids. In germline, CDR1 is MNHEY, CDR2 SMNVEV (reference sequence). Written as DNA, the CDR3 is TGTGCCAGCAGTCGCGGGGGTACCTGGGGTTCACCCCTCCACTTT. Translating gives CASSRGGTWGSPLHF.

The rearrangement links TRBV12-3 or TRBV12-4 to TRBJ1-1, with no clear D. V lost 6 bases and J lost 3, with 11 bases in between. The CDR3 has 13 amino acids. The CDR3 loop reads CASRTTLDTEAFF. CDR3 DNA sequence: TGTGCCAGCAGAACCACTTTGGACACTGAAGCTTTCTTT.

The rearrangement links TRBV6-5 to TRBJ2-7; 12 bases match TRBD1. V lost 7 bases to trimming and J lost 7 bases; unmatched junction nucleotides: 8. The CDR3 is 14 amino acids. The germline gives CDR1 MNHEY, CDR2 SVGAGI. The CDR3: CASNRDRGRWEQYF. CDR3 nucleotide sequence: TGTGCCAGCAATCGGGACAGGGGGCGGTGGGAGCAGTACTTC.

The chain carries TRBV7-2 and TRBJ2-1; the match to TRBD2 covers 11 bases. V trimming: 2 bases; J trimming: 7 bases; junction bases outside the gene matches: 7. Germline assignment: CDR1 SGHTA and CDR2 FQGNSA. This CDR3 region has 16 residues. This CDR3 reads CASSLWLAGGTNEQFF. The CDR3 DNA reads TGTGCCAGCAGCTTATGGTTAGCGGGGGGGACGAATGAGCAGTTCTTC.

The chain uses TRBV7-9 and TRBJ2-1; D is perhaps TRBD1 (6 bases). The V end was cut by 5 bases, the J end by 7 bases, with 15 bases between. This CDR3 has 14 residues. CDR1 and CDR2 (germline): SEHNR, FQNEAQ (reference sequence). CDR3 amino acids: CASSPLGAKNEQFF. Written as DNA, the CDR3 is TGTGCCAGCAGCCCCCTGGGGGCGAAGAATGAGCAGTTCTTC.

This clone was recorded a few times. This chain connects TRBV6-2 or TRBV6-3 to TRBJ1-5; the D is unclear. The CDR3 spans 16 residues. The V gene's germline CDR1 is MNHEY and CDR2 SVGEGT. Trimming pared 2 bases from V and 0 bases from J, leaving 11 bases between. The CDR3 here is CASSYGVVGSNQPQHF. DNA for the CDR3: TGTGCCAGCAGTTACGGGGTTGTGGGTAGCAATCAGCCCCAGCATTTT.

The chain links TRBV28 to TRBJ2-7; D remains ambiguous. The length of the CDR3 is 12 residues. The ends were cut back, 3 bases at V and 6 bases at J, with 9 bases in the middle. Germline loops: CDR1 MDHEN, CDR2 SYDVKM. This chain's CDR3 is CASSFSSSEQYF. CDR3 in DNA: TGTGCCAGCAGTTTCTCCTCTAGCGAGCAGTACTTC.

The V gene is TRBV7-2, the J gene TRBJ2-7; D uncertain. Germline CDR1 and CDR2: SGHTA and FQGNSA. This CDR3 region has 12 residues. V was shortened by 5 bases and J by 2 bases, with 7 bases between the two germline ends. The CDR3 sequence is CASSPSAYEQYF. The CDR3 DNA reads as TGTGCCAGCAGCCCCAGCGCCTACGAGCAGTACTTC.

This chain joins TRBV14 and TRBJ1-4; no reliable D call. Germline CDR1 reads SGHDN; CDR2 reads FVKESK. Trimming removed 0 bases at V and 7 bases at J, with 18 bases between. The CDR3 is 17 residues long. CDR3 protein: CASSQDNRQVGGEKLFF. The CDR3 coding sequence is TGTGCCAGCAGCCAAGATAATCGCCAGGTCGGCGGTGAAAAACTGTTTTTT.

The V call is TRBV7-2, the J call TRBJ2-5; TRBD2 agrees at 11 bases. The CDR3 is made up of 16 amino acids. After removal of 5 bases from V and 4 bases from J, the junction contained 9 bases not matched to a gene. Germline V gene data show CDR1 as SGHTA and CDR2 as FQGNSA. The CDR3: CASSAGASGGRETQYF. DNA of the CDR3: TGTGCCAGCAGCGCTGGGGCTAGCGGGGGGCGAGAGACCCAGTACTTC.

The chain uses TRBV5-1 and TRBJ2-6; 8 positions agree with TRBD1. The CDR3 loop spans 16 amino acids. From germline, CDR1 is SGHRS and CDR2 YFSETQ. V was clipped by 7 bases and J by 0 bases; unmatched bases: 6. The CDR3 nucleotides are TGCGCCAGCGTCGACAGGGGCAGCTCTGGGGCCAACGTCCTGACTTTC. Protein: CASVDRGSSGANVLTF.

This clone appeared once. V gene TRBV10-1 combines with J gene TRBJ1-1; D is undetermined. The CDR3 is made up of 15 amino acids. Germline V CDR1 and CDR2: WNHNN, SYGVQD (reference sequence). Trimming removed 0 bases from V and 4 bases from J, with 12 bases in between. The CDR3 nucleotides read TGCGCCAGCAGTGAGTCCTGGACGTCGGGCACTGAAGCTTTCTTT. Amino acid sequence: CASSESWTSGTEAFF.

In DNA, the CDR3 is TGTGCAAGTCGCTCCTGGACCCGCCGCACTGAAGCTTTCTTT. It yields the protein CASRSWTRRTEAFF. The chain couples TRBV12-2 to TRBJ1-1. TRBV12-2 is a listed pseudogene. This CDR3 has 14 residues.

The count of this clone is one. The chain joins TRBV5-1 to TRBJ2-1, with D unclear. V lost 2 bases and J 6 bases, leaving 18 bases between the germline ends. This CDR3 region has 16 residues. Germline assignment: CDR1 SGHRS and CDR2 YFSETQ. CDR3 residues: CASSLPLAGAGNEQFF. The CDR3 nucleotides are TGCGCCAGCAGCTTACCCCTGGCAGGAGCCGGCAATGAGCAGTTCTTC. Complete variable domain (other parts from reference TRBV5-1 and TRBJ2-1): KAGVTQTPRYLIKTRGQQVTLSCSPISGHRSVSWYQQTPGQGLQFLFEYFSETQRNKGNFPGRFSGRQFSNSRSEMNVSTLELGDSALYLCASSLPLAGAGNEQFFGPGTRLTVL.